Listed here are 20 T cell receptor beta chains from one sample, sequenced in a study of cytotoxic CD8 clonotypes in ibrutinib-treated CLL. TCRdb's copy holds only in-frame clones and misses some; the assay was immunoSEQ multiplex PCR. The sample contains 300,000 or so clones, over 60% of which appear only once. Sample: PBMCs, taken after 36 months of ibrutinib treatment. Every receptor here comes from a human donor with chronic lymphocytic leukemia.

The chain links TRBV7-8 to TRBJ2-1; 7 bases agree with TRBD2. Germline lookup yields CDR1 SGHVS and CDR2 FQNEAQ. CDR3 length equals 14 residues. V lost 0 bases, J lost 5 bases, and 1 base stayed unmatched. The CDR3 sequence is CASSLASGHNEQFF. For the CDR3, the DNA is TGTGCCAGCAGCTTAGCTAGCGGGCACAATGAGCAGTTCTTC.

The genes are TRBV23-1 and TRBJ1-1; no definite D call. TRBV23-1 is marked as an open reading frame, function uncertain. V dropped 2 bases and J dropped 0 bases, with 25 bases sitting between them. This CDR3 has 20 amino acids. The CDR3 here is CASSQIRAVPYRNLNTEAFF. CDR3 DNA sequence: TGCGCCAGCAGTCAAATTCGGGCGGTTCCTTATAGGAACTTGAACACTGAAGCTTTCTTT.

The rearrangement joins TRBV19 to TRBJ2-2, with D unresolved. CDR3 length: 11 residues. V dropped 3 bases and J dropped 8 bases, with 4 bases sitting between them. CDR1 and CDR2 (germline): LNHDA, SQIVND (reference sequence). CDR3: CASSIGGELFF. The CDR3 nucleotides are TGTGCCAGTAGTATTGGGGGGGAGCTGTTTTTT. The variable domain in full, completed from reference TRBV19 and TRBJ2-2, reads DGGITQSPKYLFRKEGQNVTLSCEQNLNHDAMYWYRQDPGQGLRLIYYSQIVNDFQKGDIAEGYSVSREKKESFPLTVTSAQKNPTAFYLCASSIGGELFFGEGSRLTVL.

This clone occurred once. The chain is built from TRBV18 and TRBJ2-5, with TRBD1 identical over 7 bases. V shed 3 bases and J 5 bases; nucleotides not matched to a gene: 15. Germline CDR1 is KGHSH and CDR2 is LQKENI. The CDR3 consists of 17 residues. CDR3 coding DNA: TGTGCCAGCTCACCTGAGACAGGGAAGTATCATAGGGAGACCCAGTACTTC. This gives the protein CASSPETGKYHRETQYF.

CDR3 protein: CASSQDGVLGGGGYTF. CDR3 coding DNA: TGCGCCAGCAGCCAAGATGGGGTGCTGGGGGGTGGTGGCTACACCTTC. The chain combines TRBV4-1 with TRBJ1-2; the D gene is possibly TRBD1 (5 bases). Germline assignment: CDR1 MGHRA and CDR2 YSYEKL. The CDR3 covers 16 residues. Trimming stripped 0 bases from V and 7 bases from J, with 18 bases between.

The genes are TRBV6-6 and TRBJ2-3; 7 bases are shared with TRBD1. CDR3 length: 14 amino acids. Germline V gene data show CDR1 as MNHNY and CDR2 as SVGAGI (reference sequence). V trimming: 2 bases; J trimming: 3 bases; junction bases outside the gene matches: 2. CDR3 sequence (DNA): TGTGCCAGCAGTTACGGGACAGCTACAGATACGCAGTATTTT. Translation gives CASSYGTATDTQYF.

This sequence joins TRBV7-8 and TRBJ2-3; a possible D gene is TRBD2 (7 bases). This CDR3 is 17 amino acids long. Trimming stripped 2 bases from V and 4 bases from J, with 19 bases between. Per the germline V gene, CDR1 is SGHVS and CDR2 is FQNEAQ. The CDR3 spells CASSLSAGAGAADTQYF. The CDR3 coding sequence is TGTGCCAGCAGCTTATCGGCCGGTGCGGGGGCAGCAGATACGCAGTATTTT.

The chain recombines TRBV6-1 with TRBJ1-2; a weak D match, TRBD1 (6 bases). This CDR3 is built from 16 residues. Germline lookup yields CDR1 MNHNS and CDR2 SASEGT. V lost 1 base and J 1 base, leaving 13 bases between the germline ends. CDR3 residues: CASSEVRTVNNYGYTF. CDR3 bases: TGTGCCAGCAGTGAAGTAAGGACAGTTAATAACTATGGCTACACCTTC.

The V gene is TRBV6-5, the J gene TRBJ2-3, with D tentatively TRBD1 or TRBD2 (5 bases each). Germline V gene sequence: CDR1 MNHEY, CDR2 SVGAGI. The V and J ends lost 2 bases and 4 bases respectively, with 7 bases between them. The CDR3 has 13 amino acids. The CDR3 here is CASSYRDPDTQYF. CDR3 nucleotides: TGTGCCAGCAGTTACAGGGACCCAGATACGCAGTATTTT.

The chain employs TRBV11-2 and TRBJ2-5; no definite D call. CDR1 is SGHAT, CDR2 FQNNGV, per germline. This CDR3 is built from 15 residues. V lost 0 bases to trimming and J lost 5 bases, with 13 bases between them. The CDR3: CASSLELVVRETQYF. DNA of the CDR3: TGTGCCAGCAGCTTAGAGCTCGTGGTGCGGGAGACCCAGTACTTC.

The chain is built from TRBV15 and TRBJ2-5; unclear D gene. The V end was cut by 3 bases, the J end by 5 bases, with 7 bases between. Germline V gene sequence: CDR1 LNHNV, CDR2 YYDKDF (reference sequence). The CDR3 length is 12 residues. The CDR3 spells CATSRARETQYF. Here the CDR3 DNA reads TGTGCCACCAGCAGGGCGAGGGAGACCCAGTACTTC. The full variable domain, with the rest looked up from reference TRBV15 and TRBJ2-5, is DAMVIQNPRYQVTQFGKPVTLSCSQTLNHNVMYWYQQKSSQAPKLLFHYYDKDFNNEADTPDNFQSRRPNTSFCFLDIRSPGLGDTAMYLCATSRARETQYFGPGTRLLVL.

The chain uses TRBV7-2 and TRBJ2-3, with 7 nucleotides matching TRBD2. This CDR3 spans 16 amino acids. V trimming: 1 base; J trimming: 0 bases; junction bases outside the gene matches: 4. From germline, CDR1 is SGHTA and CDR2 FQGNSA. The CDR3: CASSLGSRGSTDTQYF. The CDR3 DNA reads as TGTGCCAGCAGCTTAGGGTCGCGGGGGAGCACAGATACGCAGTATTTT.

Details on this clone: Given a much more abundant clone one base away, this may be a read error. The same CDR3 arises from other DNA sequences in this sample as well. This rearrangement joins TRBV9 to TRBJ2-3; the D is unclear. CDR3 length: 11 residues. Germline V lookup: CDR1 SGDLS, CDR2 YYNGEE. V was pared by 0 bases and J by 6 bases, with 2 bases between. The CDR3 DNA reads TGTGCCAGCAGCGTAGAGGATACGCAGTATTTT. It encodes CASSVEDTQYF.

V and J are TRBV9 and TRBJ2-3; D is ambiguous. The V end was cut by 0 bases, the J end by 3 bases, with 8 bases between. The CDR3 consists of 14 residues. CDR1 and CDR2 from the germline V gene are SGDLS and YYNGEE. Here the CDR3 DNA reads TGTGCCAGCAGCGTAGGGCTGGCGACAGATACGCAGTATTTT. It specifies CASSVGLATDTQYF.

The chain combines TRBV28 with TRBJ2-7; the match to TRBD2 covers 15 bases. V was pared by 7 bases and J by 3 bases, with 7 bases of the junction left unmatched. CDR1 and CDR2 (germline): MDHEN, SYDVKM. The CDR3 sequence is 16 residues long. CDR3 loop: CASTPGLAGGGYEQYF. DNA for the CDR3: TGTGCCAGCACCCCTGGACTAGCGGGAGGGGGCTACGAGCAGTACTTC.

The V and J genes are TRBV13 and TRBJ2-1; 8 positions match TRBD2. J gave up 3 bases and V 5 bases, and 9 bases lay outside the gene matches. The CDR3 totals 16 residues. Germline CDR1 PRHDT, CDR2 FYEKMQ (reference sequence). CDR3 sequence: CASSIKRGSYYNEQFF. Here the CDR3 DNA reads TGTGCCAGCAGCATAAAGCGGGGGAGCTACTACAATGAGCAGTTCTTC.

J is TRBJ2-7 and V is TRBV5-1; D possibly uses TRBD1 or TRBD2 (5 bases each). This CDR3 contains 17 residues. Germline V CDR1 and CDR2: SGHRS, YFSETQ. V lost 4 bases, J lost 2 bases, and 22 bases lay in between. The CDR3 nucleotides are TGCGCCAGCAGCCCGGCGGGCGACAGAGATTATACCTACGAGCAGTACTTC. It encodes CASSPAGDRDYTYEQYF.

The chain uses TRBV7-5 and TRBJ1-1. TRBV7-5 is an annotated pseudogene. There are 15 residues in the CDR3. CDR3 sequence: CARSGGWRENTEAFF. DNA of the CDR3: TGTGCCAGAAGCGGTGGGTGGAGAGAGAACACTGAAGCTTTCTTT.

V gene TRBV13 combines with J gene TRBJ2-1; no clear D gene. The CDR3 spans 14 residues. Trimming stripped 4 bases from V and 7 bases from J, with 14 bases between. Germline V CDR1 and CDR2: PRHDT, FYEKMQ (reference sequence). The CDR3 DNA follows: TGTGCCAGCAGCTCCCCAGACCCCTTTAATGAGCAGTTCTTC. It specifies CASSSPDPFNEQFF.

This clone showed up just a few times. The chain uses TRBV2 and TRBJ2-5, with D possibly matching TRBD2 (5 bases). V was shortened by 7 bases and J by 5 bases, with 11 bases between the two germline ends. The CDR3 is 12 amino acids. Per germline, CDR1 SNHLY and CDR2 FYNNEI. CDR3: CASITGMETQYF. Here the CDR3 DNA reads TGTGCCAGCATTACCGGGATGGAGACCCAGTACTTC.